This T cell receptor beta chain was captured in a study of blood T cell repertoires in COVID-19. About the study: Spain, Italy and the United States supplied samples that represented acute and convalescent COVID-19.

The authors' processing: Reference gene primer amplification in the assay estimated nucleated cell counts. Profiled with immunoSEQ multiplex PCR; TCRdb holds only in-frame clones, not every one. V and J calls and clone size come straight from that table; D and trimming were deduced from the DNA. The sample carries approximately 140,000 clones, about 90% recorded once. Germline V gene lookup returns CDR1 GTSNPN and CDR2 SVGIG (reference sequence). J lost 7 bases, V lost 2 bases, and 4 bases had no gene match. This CDR3 comprises 14 residues. The sequence came from a man aged 45 to 65 with active or convalescent COVID-19. The chain carries TRBV30 and TRBJ1-6; TRBD1 aligns across 8 bases. Sequencing was carried out using peripheral blood. This CDR3 reads CAWSSGTGNSPLHF. CDR3 nucleotide sequence: TGTGCCTGGAGTTCCGGGACAGGCAATTCACCCCTCCACTTT.